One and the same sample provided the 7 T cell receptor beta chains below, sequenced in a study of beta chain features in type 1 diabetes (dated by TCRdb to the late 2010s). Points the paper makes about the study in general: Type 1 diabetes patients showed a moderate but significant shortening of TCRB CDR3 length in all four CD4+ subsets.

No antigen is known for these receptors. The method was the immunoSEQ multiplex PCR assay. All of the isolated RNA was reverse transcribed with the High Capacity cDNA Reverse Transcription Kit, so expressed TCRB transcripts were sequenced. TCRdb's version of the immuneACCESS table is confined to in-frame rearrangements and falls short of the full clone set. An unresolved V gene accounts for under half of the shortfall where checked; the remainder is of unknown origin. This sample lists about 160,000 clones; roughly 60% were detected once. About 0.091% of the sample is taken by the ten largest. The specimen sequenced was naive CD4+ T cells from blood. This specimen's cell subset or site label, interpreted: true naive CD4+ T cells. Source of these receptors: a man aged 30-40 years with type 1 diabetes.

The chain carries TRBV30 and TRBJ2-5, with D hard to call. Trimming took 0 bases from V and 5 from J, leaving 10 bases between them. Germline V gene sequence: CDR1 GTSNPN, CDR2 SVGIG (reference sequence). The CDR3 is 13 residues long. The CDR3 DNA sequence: TGTGCCTGGAGTGTATCGGCCGCGGAGACCCAGTACTTC. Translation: CAWSVSAAETQYF.

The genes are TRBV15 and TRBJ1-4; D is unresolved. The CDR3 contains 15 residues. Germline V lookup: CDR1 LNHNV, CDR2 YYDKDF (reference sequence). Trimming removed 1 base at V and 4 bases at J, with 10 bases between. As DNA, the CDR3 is TGTGCCACCAGCAGAGTTCCAGGTTATAATGAAAAACTGTTTTTT. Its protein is CATSRVPGYNEKLFF.

The CDR3 region has the DNA TGTGCCAGCAGCCAAGAGACGGTATCCTACGAGCAGTACTTC. Its protein is CASSQETVSYEQYF. The rearrangement links TRBV14 to TRBJ2-7; D remains ambiguous. V was pared by 0 bases and J by 1 base, with 7 bases between. The CDR3 runs 14 residues. CDR1 is SGHDN and CDR2 is FVKESK in the germline V gene.

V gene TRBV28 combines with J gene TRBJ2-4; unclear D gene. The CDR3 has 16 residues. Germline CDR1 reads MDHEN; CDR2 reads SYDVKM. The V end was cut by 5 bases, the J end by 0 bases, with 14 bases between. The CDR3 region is CASSPEAFQAKNIQYF. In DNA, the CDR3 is TGTGCCAGCAGTCCCGAGGCTTTCCAAGCCAAAAACATTCAGTACTTC.

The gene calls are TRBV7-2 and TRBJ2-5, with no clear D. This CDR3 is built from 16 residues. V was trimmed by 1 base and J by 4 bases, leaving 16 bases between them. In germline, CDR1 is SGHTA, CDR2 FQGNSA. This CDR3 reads CASSLVGSNTGETQYF. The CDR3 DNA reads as TGTGCCAGCAGCTTAGTCGGGTCTAACACGGGAGAGACCCAGTACTTC.

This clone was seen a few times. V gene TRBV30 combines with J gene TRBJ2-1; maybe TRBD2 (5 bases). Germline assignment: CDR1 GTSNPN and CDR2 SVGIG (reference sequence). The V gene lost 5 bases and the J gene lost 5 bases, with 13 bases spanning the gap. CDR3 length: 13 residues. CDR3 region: CAWSSEDHNEQFF. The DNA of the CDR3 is TGTGCCTGGTCTTCGGAGGATCACAATGAGCAGTTCTTC.

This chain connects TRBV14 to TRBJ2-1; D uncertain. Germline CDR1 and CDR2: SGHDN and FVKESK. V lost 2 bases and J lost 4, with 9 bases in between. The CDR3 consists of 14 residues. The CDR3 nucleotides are TGTGCCAGCAGCCAATCGTCCCCTTACAATGAGCAGTTCTTC. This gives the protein CASSQSSPYNEQFF.